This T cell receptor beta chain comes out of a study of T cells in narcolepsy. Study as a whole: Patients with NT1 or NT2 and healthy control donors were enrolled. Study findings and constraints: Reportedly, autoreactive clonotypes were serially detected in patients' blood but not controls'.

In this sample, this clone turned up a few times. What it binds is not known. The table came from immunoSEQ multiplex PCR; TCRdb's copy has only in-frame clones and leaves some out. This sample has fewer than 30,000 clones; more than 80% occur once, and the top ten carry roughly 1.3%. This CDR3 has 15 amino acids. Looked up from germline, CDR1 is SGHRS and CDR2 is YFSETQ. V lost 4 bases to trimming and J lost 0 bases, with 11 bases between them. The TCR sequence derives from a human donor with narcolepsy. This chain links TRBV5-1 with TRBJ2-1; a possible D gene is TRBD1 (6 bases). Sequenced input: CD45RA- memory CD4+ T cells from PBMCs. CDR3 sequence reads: CASSSGGSSYNEQFF. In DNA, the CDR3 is TGCGCCAGCAGCAGTGGGGGCTCCTCCTACAATGAGCAGTTCTTC.